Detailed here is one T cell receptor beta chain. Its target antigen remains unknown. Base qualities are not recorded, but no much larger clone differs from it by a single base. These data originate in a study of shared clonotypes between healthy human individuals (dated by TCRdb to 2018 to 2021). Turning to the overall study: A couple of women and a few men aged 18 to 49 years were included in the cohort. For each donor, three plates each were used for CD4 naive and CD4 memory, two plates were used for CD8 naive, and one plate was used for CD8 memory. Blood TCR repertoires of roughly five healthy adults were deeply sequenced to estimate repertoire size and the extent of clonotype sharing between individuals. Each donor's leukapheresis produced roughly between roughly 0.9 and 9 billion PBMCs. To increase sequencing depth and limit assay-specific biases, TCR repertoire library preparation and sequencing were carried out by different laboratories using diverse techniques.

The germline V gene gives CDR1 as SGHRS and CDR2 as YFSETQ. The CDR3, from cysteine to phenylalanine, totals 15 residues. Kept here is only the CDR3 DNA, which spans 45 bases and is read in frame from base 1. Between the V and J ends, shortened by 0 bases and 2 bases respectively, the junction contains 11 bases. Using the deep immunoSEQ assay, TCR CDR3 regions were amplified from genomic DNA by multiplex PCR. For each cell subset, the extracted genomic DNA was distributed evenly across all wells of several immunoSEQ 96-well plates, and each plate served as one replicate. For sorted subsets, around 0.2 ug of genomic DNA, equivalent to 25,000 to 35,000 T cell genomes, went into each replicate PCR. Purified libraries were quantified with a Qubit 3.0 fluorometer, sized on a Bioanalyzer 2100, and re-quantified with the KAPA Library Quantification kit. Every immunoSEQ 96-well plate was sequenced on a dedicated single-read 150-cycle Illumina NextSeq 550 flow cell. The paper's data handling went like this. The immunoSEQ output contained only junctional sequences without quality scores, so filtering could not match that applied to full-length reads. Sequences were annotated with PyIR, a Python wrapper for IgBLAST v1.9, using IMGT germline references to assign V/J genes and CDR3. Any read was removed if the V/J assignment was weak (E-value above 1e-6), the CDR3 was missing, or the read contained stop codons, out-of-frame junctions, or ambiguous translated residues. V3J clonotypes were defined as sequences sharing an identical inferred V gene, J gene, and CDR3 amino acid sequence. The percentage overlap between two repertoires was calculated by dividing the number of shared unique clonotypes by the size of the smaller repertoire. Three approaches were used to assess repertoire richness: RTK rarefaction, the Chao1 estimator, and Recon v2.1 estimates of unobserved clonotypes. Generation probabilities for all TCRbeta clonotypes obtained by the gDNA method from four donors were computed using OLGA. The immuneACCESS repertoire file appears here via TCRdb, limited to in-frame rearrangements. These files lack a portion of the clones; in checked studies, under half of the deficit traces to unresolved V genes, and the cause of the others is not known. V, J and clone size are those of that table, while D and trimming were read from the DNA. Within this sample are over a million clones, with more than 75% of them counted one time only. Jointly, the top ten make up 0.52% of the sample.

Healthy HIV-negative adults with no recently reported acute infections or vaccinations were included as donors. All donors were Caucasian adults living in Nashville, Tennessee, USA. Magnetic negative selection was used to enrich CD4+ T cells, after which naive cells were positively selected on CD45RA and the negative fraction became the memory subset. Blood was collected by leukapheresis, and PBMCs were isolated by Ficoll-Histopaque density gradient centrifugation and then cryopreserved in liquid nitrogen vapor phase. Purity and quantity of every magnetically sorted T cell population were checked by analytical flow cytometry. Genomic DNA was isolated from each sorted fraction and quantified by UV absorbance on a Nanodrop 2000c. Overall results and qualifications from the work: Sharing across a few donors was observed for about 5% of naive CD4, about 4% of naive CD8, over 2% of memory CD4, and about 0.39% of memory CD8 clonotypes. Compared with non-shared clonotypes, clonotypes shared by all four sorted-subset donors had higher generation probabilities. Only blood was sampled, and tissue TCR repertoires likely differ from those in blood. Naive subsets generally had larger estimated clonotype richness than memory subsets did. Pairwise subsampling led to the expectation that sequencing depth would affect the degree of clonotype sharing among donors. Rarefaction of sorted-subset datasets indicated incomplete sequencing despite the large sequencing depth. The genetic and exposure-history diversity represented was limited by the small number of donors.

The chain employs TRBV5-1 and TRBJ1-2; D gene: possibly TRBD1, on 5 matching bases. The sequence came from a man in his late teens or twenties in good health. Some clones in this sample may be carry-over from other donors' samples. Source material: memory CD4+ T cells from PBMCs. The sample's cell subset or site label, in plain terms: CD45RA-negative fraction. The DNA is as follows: TGCGCCAGCAGCTTGGTTCAGGGATCCAACTATGGCTACACCTTC. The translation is CASSLVQGSNYGYTF.